This TCR beta chain was observed in a study of identical twins. This clonotype showed up many times. This CDR3 spans 16 amino acids. Per the germline V gene, CDR1 is ENHRY and CDR2 is SYGVKD. V was cut by 0 bases and J by 0 bases, with 9 bases left in between. TCRdb re-called the 5' RACE reads through MiXCR, storing one row per CDR3 protein. In the table there are just under 650,000 distinct CDR3 sequences, under 8.5% of which are singletons. The data were also submitted as part of a second study, on yellow fever vaccine responses in identical twins.

The origin of this receptor is a woman younger than 35 in good health. Sequencing was done on a sample of PBMCs. The J gene is TRBJ1-5, the V gene TRBV10-3; D not resolved. The CDR3 reads CAISESWPGSNQPQHF. In nucleotides, the CDR3 is TGTGCCATCAGTGAGTCATGGCCGGGTAGCAATCAGCCCCAGCATTTT.